This T cell receptor (beta chain) was recorded in a study of cytomegalovirus exposure and HLA in healthy donors. Study-wide results and caveats: It was reportedly the case that the classifier diagnosed cytomegalovirus status with high specificity and sensitivity. The listing of 160 or so TCR beta chains classed them as cytomegalovirus-associated. Among the CMV-associated chains, three were confirmed in vitro as specific for CMV antigens.

Germline V CDR1 and CDR2: MNHEY, SVGAGI. This CDR3 spans 15 amino acids. V was trimmed by 4 bases and J by 8 bases, leaving 15 bases between them. Of note for this clone: The antigen is not known.

Method: immunoSEQ multiplex PCR; TCRdb's copy keeps in-frame clones and lacks some. The sample consists of 130,000 to 150,000 clones, approximately 86% of them appearing once. V and J are TRBV6-5 and TRBJ1-6, with D unclear. The clonotype originates from a young man in good health and CMV-seropositive. The sample taken for sequencing was PBMCs. The CDR3 region has the DNA TGTGCCAGCAGTTTTGGGCCCCGGTTGGATTCACCCCTCCACTTT. Translation gives CASSFGPRLDSPLHF.